The next 18 T cell receptor beta chains were all read from a single sample in a study of T cell repertoires in cytomegalovirus infection. TCRdb reprocessed the reads with MiXCR, giving one entry per CDR3 protein. The sample yields about 920,000 distinct CDR3 sequences, around 32% seen once. Antigen specificity for these receptors is unknown. Sequencing was performed on cultured CD8+ T cells from PBMCs, taken from culture after CMV antigen stimulation. These receptors were obtained from a human donor in good health (CMV status not recorded). Some clones in this sample may be carry-over from other donors' samples.

Written as DNA, the CDR3 is TGTGCTAGTGCCTTGGCCTCCAGGGAGGGCAATGAGCAGTTCTTC. As protein: CASALASREGNEQFF. The chain links TRBV12-5 to TRBJ2-1; 7 nucleotides agree with TRBD2. The CDR3 is 15 amino acids. The V segment lost 7 bases and the J segment 6 bases; nucleotides outside the gene matches: 12. CDR1 is LGHNT, CDR2 FRNRAP, per germline.

The chain couples TRBV7-3 to TRBJ2-1, with 9 bases that match TRBD2. CDR3 length: 15 amino acids. CDR1 SGHTA and CDR2 FQGTGA come from the germline V gene. The J segment lost 7 bases and the V segment lost 7 bases, leaving 11 bases of the junction unmatched. CDR3 sequence reads: CASTYSGGKDNEQFF. CDR3 DNA: TGTGCCAGCACCTACAGCGGGGGGAAGGATAATGAGCAGTTCTTC.

V usage is TRBV24-1 and J usage is TRBJ2-1; D is possibly TRBD1 (6 bases). The V and J ends lost 0 bases and 6 bases respectively, with 8 bases between them. CDR1 KGHDR and CDR2 SFDVKD come from the germline V gene. The CDR3 is made up of 14 amino acids. CDR3 in DNA: TGTGCCACCAGTGATTTGGAGGGGGTCAATGAGCAGTTCTTC. Translating it yields CATSDLEGVNEQFF.

The chain has TRBV6-2 or TRBV6-3 and TRBJ1-5; D is unresolved. From germline, CDR1 is MNHEY and CDR2 SVGEGT. V shed 10 bases and J shed 0 bases, with 13 bases lying between them. The length of the CDR3 is 14 residues. CDR3 DNA sequence: TGTGCCACAACAGATACTCATAGCAATCAGCCCCAGCATTTT. Its translation: CATTDTHSNQPQHF.

This chain uses TRBV28 with TRBJ2-7; 8 nucleotides align to TRBD1. This CDR3 is built from 13 residues. The V gene's germline CDR1 is MDHEN and CDR2 SYDVKM. V dropped 6 bases and J dropped 4; count of bases not matched to a gene: 5. The CDR3 loop reads CASRGTGTYEQYV. The CDR3 DNA reads as TGTGCCAGCAGGGGGACAGGCACATACGAGCAGTACGTC.

The chain carries TRBV7-4 and TRBJ2-7, with no clear D. Trimming removed 4 bases from V and 0 bases from J, with 10 bases in between. The CDR3 is made up of 14 amino acids. CDR1 and CDR2 (germline): SGHVT, SQSDAQ. The CDR3, as DNA: TGTGCCAGCAGCTCAGTACGGAACTCCTACGAGCAGTACTTC. It translates to CASSSVRNSYEQYF.

The chain uses TRBV7-6 and TRBJ1-2, with 7 bases that match TRBD1. The CDR3 sequence is 15 residues long. J lost 4 bases, V lost 2 bases, and 7 bases had no gene match. Germline V CDR1 and CDR2: SGHVS, FNYEAQ. The CDR3 region is CASSLRGQPAYGYTF. The CDR3 DNA sequence: TGTGCCAGCAGCTTAAGGGGGCAACCTGCCTATGGCTACACCTTC.

This chain connects TRBV4-1 to TRBJ2-6; D may be TRBD1 (5 bases). Germline V gene sequence: CDR1 MGHRA, CDR2 YSYEKL. Trimming removed 0 bases from V and 7 bases from J, with 19 bases in between. CDR3 length: 18 amino acids. The CDR3 bases are TGCGCCAGCAGCCAAGATGACCTCAGGGTATTAAGAGCCAACGTCCTGACTTTC. It translates to CASSQDDLRVLRANVLTF.

The chain uses TRBV27 and TRBJ1-2; 8 bases are shared with TRBD1. The germline V gene has CDR1 MNHEY and CDR2 SMNVEV (reference sequence). This CDR3 contains 15 residues. Trimming removed 5 bases from V and 5 bases from J; junction bases left unmatched: 10. The CDR3 sequence is CASSTDRGLWYGYTF. The DNA for the CDR3 is TGTGCCAGCAGTACCGACAGGGGTCTTTGGTATGGCTACACCTTC.

About this clonotype: A single base separates this from a much larger clone, so it may be a read error. V usage is TRBV7-9 and J usage is TRBJ2-2, with D tentatively TRBD1 (5 bases). The CDR3 is 17 residues long. CDR1 is SEHNR, CDR2 FQNEAQ, per germline (reference sequence). The CDR3 protein is CASSLGIGRAYTEELFF. CDR3 nucleotides: TGTGCCAGCAGCTTAGGGATCGGCAGGGCCTACACCGAGGAGCTGTTTTTT.

This clonotype was observed at least ten times. The V and J genes are TRBV7-9 and TRBJ1-4, with D unresolved. The germline CDR1 and CDR2 sequences are SEHNR and FQNEAQ (reference sequence). The CDR3 is 14 amino acids. Trimming pared 5 bases from V and 8 bases from J, leaving 15 bases between. CDR3 sequence (DNA): TGTGCCAGCAGCCTAAGAGGAAATGGGGAAAAACTGTTTTTT. It encodes CASSLRGNGEKLFF.

The rearrangement links TRBV27 to TRBJ2-1; no firm D call. V was pared by 4 bases and J by 9 bases, with 10 bases between. Germline V lookup: CDR1 MNHEY, CDR2 SMNVEV (reference sequence). This CDR3 is built from 12 residues. The CDR3 loop reads CASSSEYAEQFF. For the CDR3, the DNA is TGTGCCAGCAGTTCTGAATATGCTGAGCAGTTCTTC.

This chain links TRBV5-1 with TRBJ2-1; a weak D match, TRBD1 (6 bases). Per germline, CDR1 SGHRS and CDR2 YFSETQ. CDR3 length equals 14 residues. Trimming took off 4 bases at V and 4 bases at J, with 12 bases between the two ends. Written as DNA, the CDR3 is TGCGCCAGCAGCCCCTGGGACATTTACAATGAGCAGTTCTTC. Translation gives CASSPWDIYNEQFF.

This sequence joins TRBV19 and TRBJ1-5, with 7 bases identical to TRBD1. The V gene's germline CDR1 is LNHDA and CDR2 SQIVND (reference sequence). The CDR3 spans 15 residues. V trimming: 7 bases; J trimming: 9 bases; junction bases outside the gene matches: 15. The CDR3, as DNA: TGTGCCAGTATGGACAGGTCGCAATCTGCAAGGCCCCAGCATTTT. Translating gives CASMDRSQSARPQHF. Based on the CDR3 plus reference TRBV19 and TRBJ1-5, the full variable domain is DGGITQSPKYLFRKEGQNVTLSCEQNLNHDAMYWYRQDPGQGLRLIYYSQIVNDFQKGDIAEGYSVSREKKESFPLTVTSAQKNPTAFYLCASMDRSQSARPQHFGDGTRLSIL.

This clonotype came up a few times. CDR3 sequence reads: CATSRALSGGQETQYF. The CDR3 coding sequence is TGTGCCACCAGCAGAGCCCTTAGCGGGGGGCAAGAGACCCAGTACTTC. The rearrangement joins TRBV15 to TRBJ2-5; 10 bases line up with TRBD2. Trimming cost V 1 base and J 2 bases; bases outside gene matches: 4. CDR3 length: 16 residues. Per the germline V gene, CDR1 is LNHNV and CDR2 is YYDKDF (reference sequence).

The CDR3 DNA is TGTGCCAGCCGACCGGAGGAGGGGGCAACAGACTTATACGAGCAGTACGTC. This gives the protein CASRPEEGATDLYEQYV. The J gene is TRBJ2-7, the V gene TRBV18; a weak D match, TRBD1 (7 bases). Trimming took 8 bases from V and 4 from J, leaving 27 bases between them. This CDR3 region has 17 residues. Germline V gene data show CDR1 as KGHSH and CDR2 as LQKENI.

The V and J genes are TRBV12-3 or TRBV12-4 and TRBJ2-7, with TRBD1 matching over 7 bases. This CDR3 contains 17 residues. The V and J ends lost 3 bases and 1 base, in that order; junction bases with no gene match: 12. The DNA of the CDR3 is TGTGCCAGCAGTTTTGACTCGGGAAGGGGGCGGTCCTACGAGCAGTACTTC. This codes for CASSFDSGRGRSYEQYF.

This clonotype has a handful of counts. J is TRBJ2-5 and V is TRBV6-2 or TRBV6-3; TRBD1 or TRBD2 may be the D gene (6 bases each). Germline V gene sequence: CDR1 MNHEY, CDR2 SVGEGT. The CDR3 has 15 residues. The ends were cut back, 4 bases at V and 4 bases at J, with 16 bases in the middle. CDR3 DNA sequence: TGTGCCAGCAGTTTAAGTCCGGGGGCCGCAGAGACCCAGTACTTC. This gives the protein CASSLSPGAAETQYF.